This T cell receptor beta chain is drawn from a study of Ad26.COV2.S vaccination and SARS-CoV-2 variants. The wider study: The Ad26.COV2.S arm of the COV1001 trial was where the donor was placed. Intramuscularly, Ad26.COV2.S was given either once or twice, 56 days apart.

This CDR3 has 15 amino acids. The trim removed 3 bases at V and 4 bases at J, leaving 1 base unmatched. Germline CDR1 SEHNR, CDR2 FQNEAQ (reference sequence). Described treatment: 15 to 20 received Ad26.COV2.S at low or high dose, single or two shots; five or six received placebo; per-sample allocation not given. All samples were drawn on day 63, counting from the first vaccine or placebo injection. Some clones are missing from TCRdb's copy, which holds only in-frame ones; the method was immunoSEQ multiplex PCR. The table has about 350,000 clones, approximately 90% seen once. This chain joins TRBV7-9 and TRBJ2-2; 11 positions agree with TRBD2. The TCR originated in a person between 18 and 65 years old who received the Ad26.COV2.S COVID-19 vaccine or a placebo. The input for sequencing was peripheral blood, taken in a trial of Ad26.COV2.S vaccine versus placebo. The CDR3 nucleotides are TGTGCCAGCAGCTTGACTAGCGGGGTCACCGGGGAGCTGTTTTTT. Residues: CASSLTSGVTGELFF.